A selection of T cell receptor beta chains follows, all from one sample in a study of blood T cell repertoires in COVID-19. TCRdb keeps only in-frame clones here, not all; method: immunoSEQ multiplex PCR. Among about 400,000 clones listed, 70% to 90% were seen once. The specimen sequenced was peripheral blood. The receptor source for this set is a woman aged 60-75 years with COVID-19, enrolled during active disease. CDR3s include the opening cysteine and the closing phenylalanine or tryptophan. The order of the fields is clone size, CDR3 length, D gene, J gene, V gene, CDR3 DNA, CDR3 protein. A D gene is named only where the DNA matches it firmly. Clone size is not always given. Where it is, it says once, few, many or a class for expanded clones.

>-|13|-|TRBJ1-1|TRBV9
TGTGCCAGCAGCGTTGGGGAGGACACTGAAGCTTTCTTT
CASSVGEDTEAFF
>-|12|-|TRBJ2-7|TRBV7-8
TGTGCCAGCAGCTTAAGGTCGGGGGAGCAGTACTTC
CASSLRSGEQYF
>-|16|TRBD1|TRBJ1-6|TRBV6-5
TGTGCCAGCAGTTCCCGAACAGGGGGATATAATTCACCCCTCCACTTT
CASSSRTGGYNSPLHF
>-|14|TRBD2|TRBJ2-7|TRBV5-5
TGTGCCAGCAGCTTGGCGGGGGGTTCCTACGAGCAGTACTTC
CASSLAGGSYEQYF
>-|12|-|TRBJ2-1|TRBV11-1
TGTGCCAGCAGCCCAAGGGACTATGAGCAGTTCTTC
CASSPRDYEQFF
>once|14|-|TRBJ2-6|TRBV4-1
TGCGCCAGCAGCCAAGGACATGGGGCCAACGTCCTGACTTTC
CASSQGHGANVLTF
>-|15|-|TRBJ2-1|TRBV7-5
TGTGTCAGAAGCCTCCAGACTAGCGGGGGCCATGAGCAGTTCTTC
CVRSLQTSGGHEQFF
>-|15|-|TRBJ1-5|TRBV28
TGTGCCAGCAGGGGGGAGGATATCCGGGGACAGCCCCAGCATTTT
CASRGEDIRGQPQHF
>-|16|-|TRBJ1-2|TRBV5-8
TGTGCCAGCAGCTTGGTCCCAGGTGGATCAGTGGGTGGCTACACCTTC
CASSLVPGGSVGGYTF
>-|14|TRBD2|TRBJ2-7|TRBV3-1/TRBV3-2
TGTGCCAGCAGCCAGACTAGCGGGCCCTACGAGCAGTACTTC
CASSQTSGPYEQYF
>-|15|TRBD1|TRBJ1-1|TRBV4-2
TGTGCCAGCAGCCATGGCGCCAGGGGGGCCCTTGAAGCTTTCTTT
CASSHGARGALEAFF
>once|15|-|TRBJ2-7|TRBV11-2
TGTGCCAGCAGCTTAGGTGGGGGGGCTACCTACGAGCAGTACTTC
CASSLGGGATYEQYF
>-|15|TRBD1|TRBJ1-1|TRBV10-3
TGTGCCATCAGTGAGCCGACAGGGTTGAACACTGAAGCTTTCTTT
CAISEPTGLNTEAFF